Shown below are 27 T cell receptor beta chains from a single sample sequenced in a study of cytomegalovirus exposure and HLA in healthy donors. The PCR ran on 60 Vbeta and 13 Jbeta primers. Here immunoSEQ multiplex PCR was the method, and the copy in TCRdb shows in-frame clones only, minus some. The table lists more than 100,000 clones, with 1.5% to 1.8% in the top ten. The sequenced material came from PBMCs. These TCRs come from a woman between 35 and 50 years old in good health and CMV-seronegative.

This chain connects TRBV5-1 to TRBJ1-6; perhaps TRBD1 as D (6 bases). CDR3 length: 15 amino acids. Trimming stripped 4 bases from V and 5 bases from J, with 13 bases between. Germline CDR1 is SGHRS and CDR2 is YFSETQ. The CDR3 is CASSTRPGDNSPLHF. For the CDR3, the DNA is TGCGCCAGCAGCACGCGCCCAGGGGATAATTCACCCCTCCACTTT.

The rearrangement joins TRBV9 to TRBJ2-3; TRBD2 is a possible D gene (7 bases). Trimming shortened V by 4 bases and J by 1 base, and 10 bases separated the two germline ends. Germline V lookup: CDR1 SGDLS, CDR2 YYNGEE. The CDR3 loop spans 14 amino acids. CDR3 loop: CASSYGGRTDTQYF. Here the CDR3 DNA reads TGTGCCAGCAGCTACGGGGGGCGCACAGATACGCAGTATTTT.

The CDR3 spells CASSDPLTDIQYF. The CDR3 bases are TGTGCCAGCAGTGACCCTTTGACAGACATTCAGTACTTC. The chain uses TRBV6-4 and TRBJ2-4, with D possibly matching TRBD1 (5 bases). The CDR3 totals 13 residues. Trimming cost V 2 bases and J 8 bases, with 10 bases left between them. The germline gives CDR1 MRHNA, CDR2 SNTAGT.

The chain carries TRBV28 and TRBJ2-7, with TRBD1 matching 9 bases. Germline CDR1 and CDR2: MDHEN and SYDVKM. V lost 3 bases to trimming and J lost 12 bases; unmatched junction nucleotides: 15. The CDR3 sequence is 15 residues long. CDR3 residues: CASSLGGTGTFESYF. CDR3 DNA sequence: TGTGCCAGCAGTTTGGGCGGGACAGGGACTTTTGAGTCGTACTTC.

The chain carries TRBV28 and TRBJ2-5; 7 nucleotides match TRBD2. The V and J ends lost 5 bases and 7 bases, in that order; junction bases with no gene match: 13. The CDR3 covers 15 residues. In germline, CDR1 is MDHEN, CDR2 SYDVKM. The CDR3 nucleotides read TGTGCCAGCAGTCCCCGGGGAGCGGGGCTTATGACCCAGTACTTC. It specifies CASSPRGAGLMTQYF.

The chain couples TRBV11-2 to TRBJ2-7; 9 bases are shared with TRBD1. Unmatched junction bases numbered 13, after V lost 5 bases and J lost 2 bases. Germline V CDR1 and CDR2: SGHAT, FQNNGV. CDR3 size: 17 residues. In DNA, the CDR3 is TGTGCCAGCAGCACTAGGGGAGGACAGGGGCGCACCTACGAGCAGTACGTC. It encodes CASSTRGGQGRTYEQYV.

This chain joins TRBV10-3 and TRBJ2-7; perhaps TRBD1 as D (5 bases). This CDR3 has 13 amino acids. The germline CDR1 and CDR2 sequences are ENHRY and SYGVKD. The V gene lost 8 bases and the J gene lost 6 bases, with 17 bases spanning the gap. The CDR3: CAIRTAKGSEQYF. CDR3 sequence (DNA): TGTGCCATCCGGACCGCCAAGGGGTCCGAGCAGTACTTC.

This chain joins TRBV6-4 and TRBJ2-3, with TRBD2 matching 7 bases. Germline V gives CDR1 MRHNA, CDR2 SNTAGT. The V and J ends lost 2 bases and 1 base, in that order; junction bases with no gene match: 0. CDR3 size: 14 residues. The CDR3 DNA reads TGTGCCAGCAGTGACACTAGCGGCACAGATACGCAGTATTTT. It yields the protein CASSDTSGTDTQYF.

This chain joins TRBV5-1 and TRBJ2-5; unclear D gene. CDR3 length equals 14 residues. The germline V gene has CDR1 SGHRS and CDR2 YFSETQ. Deletions cut 0 bases from V and 1 base from J, with 7 bases between. CDR3 residues: CASSLEAVQETQYF. CDR3 in DNA: TGCGCCAGCAGCTTGGAGGCGGTCCAAGAGACCCAGTACTTC.

The genes are TRBV7-8 and TRBJ2-2, with D possibly matching TRBD2 (6 bases). Germline assignment: CDR1 SGHVS and CDR2 FQNEAQ. V lost 5 bases and J 4 bases, leaving 14 bases between the germline ends. CDR3 size: 15 residues. CDR3 region: CASSPREASTGELFF. In DNA, the CDR3 is TGTGCCAGCAGCCCTAGGGAGGCCTCCACCGGGGAGCTGTTTTTT.

The chain recombines TRBV18 with TRBJ1-1, with 8 bases fitting TRBD1. The CDR3 totals 12 residues. The germline V gene encodes CDR1 KGHSH and CDR2 LQKENI. The V gene end was trimmed by 4 bases and the J gene end by 11 bases; junction bases not matched to a gene: 6. This chain's CDR3 is CASSLGQGEAFF. CDR3 DNA sequence: TGTGCCAGCTCACTTGGACAGGGAGAGGCTTTCTTT.

The chain links TRBV5-8 to TRBJ1-1, with D perhaps TRBD1 (6 bases). V lost 2 bases to trimming and J lost 10 bases, with 9 bases between them. CDR1 is SGHTS, CDR2 YDEGEE, per germline. CDR3 length: 11 amino acids. DNA for the CDR3: TGTGCCAGCAGCTTAAGGGGGAGAGCTTTCTTT. Protein sequence: CASSLRGRAFF.

The chain joins TRBV7-9 to TRBJ2-7, with D maybe TRBD2 (5 bases). Germline V lookup: CDR1 SEHNR, CDR2 FQNEAQ (reference sequence). This CDR3 has 16 residues. V dropped 1 base and J dropped 4 bases, with 17 bases sitting between them. In DNA form, the CDR3 reads TGTGCCAGCAGCTTAGTTCGGGGTTTGGCTGGGTACGAGCAGTACTTC. It translates to CASSLVRGLAGYEQYF.

V usage is TRBV18 and J usage is TRBJ1-5, with 7 bases matching TRBD1. Per germline, CDR1 KGHSH and CDR2 LQKENI. The CDR3 consists of 17 residues. V shed 5 bases, J shed 0 bases, and the junction held 10 bases outside the gene matches. CDR3 amino acids: CASSLRTGGDSNQPQHF. The CDR3 DNA follows: TGTGCCAGCTCATTACGGACAGGAGGGGATAGCAATCAGCCCCAGCATTTT. Full variable domain (remainder filled in from reference TRBV18 and TRBJ1-5): NAGVMQNPRHLVRRRGQEARLRCSPMKGHSHVYWYRQLPEEGLKFMVYLQKENIIDESGMPKERFSAEFPKEGPSILRIQQVVRGDSAAYFCASSLRTGGDSNQPQHFGDGTRLSIL.

The chain links TRBV19 to TRBJ1-2, with D maybe TRBD1 (6 bases). The V end lost 4 bases, the J end lost 3 bases, and 15 bases lay between the germline ends. The CDR3 is 15 amino acids. Germline assignment: CDR1 LNHDA and CDR2 SQIVND (reference sequence). The CDR3 bases are TGTGCCAGTAGTACCTCGGGGGGCCTCGACTATGGCTACACCTTC. Its protein is CASSTSGGLDYGYTF.

The rearrangement joins TRBV2 to TRBJ1-1; D uncertain. This CDR3 comprises 16 residues. The V gene's germline CDR1 is SNHLY and CDR2 FYNNEI. V lost 6 bases to trimming and J lost 4 bases, with 21 bases between them. In nucleotides, the CDR3 is TGTGCCAGCAGAGACGGGGAACAAAAATTATTCACTGAAGCTTTCTTT. This translates into CASRDGEQKLFTEAFF.

The chain has TRBV29-1 and TRBJ2-3, with TRBD2 matching 8 bases. J was trimmed by 0 bases and V by 0 bases; bases with no gene match: 5. Germline lookup yields CDR1 SQVTM and CDR2 ANQGSEA. The CDR3 is 16 residues long. The CDR3 nucleotides are TGCAGCGTTGAAGATACGGGGGGGGCAAGCACAGATACGCAGTATTTT. This translates into CSVEDTGGASTDTQYF.

The CDR3 DNA is TGCGCCAGCAGCCAGTCCGGGACAGTCATAGATACGCAGTATTTT. This sequence encodes CASSQSGTVIDTQYF. The chain links TRBV4-3 to TRBJ2-3; 7 bases match TRBD1. With 3 bases clipped from V and 5 bases from J, the junction kept 8 bases outside the gene matches. Germline CDR1 reads LGHNA; CDR2 reads YSLEER. The CDR3 length is 15 residues.

The CDR3 DNA is TGTGCCATCAGTGCCGGAGTCCAAGAGACCCAGTACTTC. Translating it yields CAISAGVQETQYF. This chain joins TRBV10-3 and TRBJ2-5; D unclear. Germline V gene sequence: CDR1 ENHRY, CDR2 SYGVKD. Trimming shortened V by 4 bases and J by 1 base, and 7 bases separated the two germline ends. This CDR3 contains 13 residues.

This chain links TRBV7-2 with TRBJ2-1, with 10 bases that match TRBD1. Losses at the gene ends were 3 bases for V and 2 bases for J; bases not matched to a gene: 4. The CDR3 is 16 residues long. Per germline, CDR1 SGHTA and CDR2 FQGNSA. The CDR3 protein is CASSFAGTGAYNEQFF. The CDR3 DNA reads TGTGCCAGCAGCTTCGCCGGGACAGGGGCCTACAATGAGCAGTTCTTC.

The chain employs TRBV7-9 and TRBJ2-7; 9 positions match TRBD1. The CDR3 is 14 amino acids. Germline values: CDR1 SEHNR, CDR2 FQNEAQ (reference sequence). Trimming took 7 bases from V and 5 from J; bases not matched to a gene: 9. Written as DNA, the CDR3 is TGTGCCAGCAACACCTGGGACAGGGACGACGAGCAGTACTTC. It specifies CASNTWDRDDEQYF.

This chain uses TRBV9 with TRBJ2-6; 10 bases agree with TRBD1. This CDR3 is 17 amino acids long. Germline loops: CDR1 SGDLS, CDR2 YYNGEE. J was trimmed by 0 bases and V by 2 bases; bases with no gene match: 2. The DNA for the CDR3 is TGTGCCAGCAGCGTGGGACAGGGGCCCTCTGGGGCCAACGTCCTGACTTTC. This translates into CASSVGQGPSGANVLTF.

This sequence joins TRBV5-1 and TRBJ1-2; D remains unclear. CDR3 size: 14 residues. The germline CDR1 and CDR2 sequences are SGHRS and YFSETQ. The ends were cut back, 4 bases at V and 8 bases at J, with 18 bases in the middle. The CDR3 spells CASSVGDSDSGYTF. Written as DNA, the CDR3 is TGCGCCAGCAGCGTTGGTGACTCGGATTCCGGCTACACCTTC.

The CDR3 DNA follows: TGTGCCAGCAGCCAAGCTGCGGCGAACACTGAAGCTTTCTTT. It yields the protein CASSQAAANTEAFF. The chain employs TRBV4-2 and TRBJ1-1; no reliable D call. CDR1 LGHNA and CDR2 YNFKEQ come from the germline V gene. The CDR3 runs to 14 residues. V was shortened by 1 base and J by 1 base, with 7 bases between the two germline ends.

This chain uses TRBV5-1 with TRBJ1-1; 9 bases agree with TRBD1. The CDR3 consists of 14 residues. In germline, CDR1 is SGHRS, CDR2 YFSETQ. Trimming took 2 bases from V and 4 from J; bases not matched to a gene: 3. CDR3 bases: TGCGCCAGCAGCTTCGGGACAGGGACCACTGAAGCTTTCTTT. It yields the protein CASSFGTGTTEAFF.

This sequence joins TRBV28 and TRBJ1-2, with D tentatively TRBD1 (6 bases). Germline lookup yields CDR1 MDHEN and CDR2 SYDVKM. V lost 6 bases and J lost 4, with 15 bases in between. This CDR3 is built from 14 residues. CDR3 amino acids: CASSTGTQSYGYTF. The CDR3 coding sequence is TGTGCCAGCAGCACCGGGACACAGTCCTATGGCTACACCTTC.

This rearrangement joins TRBV27 to TRBJ1-2; D possibly corresponds to TRBD1 (6 bases). V lost 0 bases and J 4 bases, leaving 21 bases between the germline ends. CDR3 length: 18 residues. From germline, CDR1 is MNHEY and CDR2 SMNVEV (reference sequence). The chain's CDR3 is CASSLSDSGSVSGYGYTF. CDR3 nucleotide sequence: TGTGCCAGCAGTTTATCGGACAGCGGGAGCGTTTCGGGCTATGGCTACACCTTC.